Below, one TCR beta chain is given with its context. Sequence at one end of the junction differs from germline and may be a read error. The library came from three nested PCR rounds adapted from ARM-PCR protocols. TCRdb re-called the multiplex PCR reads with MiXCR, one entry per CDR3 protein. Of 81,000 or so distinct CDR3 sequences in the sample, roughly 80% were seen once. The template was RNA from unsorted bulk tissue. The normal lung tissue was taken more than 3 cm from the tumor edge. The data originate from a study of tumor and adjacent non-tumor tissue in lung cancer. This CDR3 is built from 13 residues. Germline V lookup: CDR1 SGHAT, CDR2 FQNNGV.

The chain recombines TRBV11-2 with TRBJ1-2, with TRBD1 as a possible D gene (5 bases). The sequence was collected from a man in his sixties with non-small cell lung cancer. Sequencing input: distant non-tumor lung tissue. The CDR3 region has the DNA TGTGCCAGCAGGGGGCCGTTGGACTATGGTTACAGCTTC. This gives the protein CASRGPLDYGYSF.